The TCR beta chain under discussion was sequenced for a study of T cells in Graves' hyperthyroidism and ophthalmopathy (dated by TCRdb to the late 2010s). At the level of the whole study: Peripheral blood samples were taken at initial diagnosis, before any treatment was given. A discovery cohort of about a hundred patients, roughly 45 with Graves' ophthalmopathy and 57 with stable Graves' hyperthyroidism, was used to find distinguishing TCR V-J signatures. An independent validation cohort of fewer than 20 hyperthyroidism patients and about 15 patients who later progressed to ophthalmopathy tested prospective prediction of ophthalmopathy. The 75 to 100 discovery patients were divided at random into training and test sets in a 7:3 ratio. In six Graves' hyperthyroidism patients, the study also compared T-cell repertoires from thyroid tissue with T-cell repertoires from blood. After blood sampling, hyperthyroidism patients were treated with methimazole at a starting dose of 30 mg daily, and ophthalmopathy patients were treated with high-dose intravenous methylprednisolone. The paper describes TCR Vbeta CDR3 sequencing of 135 peripheral blood samples, made up of 43 ophthalmopathy patients, some 80 hyperthyroidism patients and approximately 17 progressor patients. Here is what the overall study found, with its caveats: Most expanded thyroid clonotypes (frequency above 0.001) were also found in blood, which suggests that blood repertoires may mirror thyroid immune responses. In validation, the model predicted progression to ophthalmopathy a median of 6.5 months before onset, with around 70% sensitivity and 72.22% specificity. A 13 V-J signature model separated ophthalmopathy from stable hyperthyroidism, with 87.88% sensitivity and 81% to 83% specificity in cross-validation and 80%/75% in testing. No statistical method was used to fix the sample size in advance, and group allocation was not hidden from the investigators.

A patient counted as having stable Graves' hyperthyroidism if no progression to ophthalmopathy occurred over 18 months of follow-up. The hyperthyroidism patients were between 18 and 65 years old and newly diagnosed, with a disease duration of less than 2 months. Patients with uncontrolled infections, other autoimmune diseases, pregnancy or lactation were excluded. Diagnoses relied on clinical symptoms, serum thyroxine and TRAb, thyroid ultrasound and orbital computed tomography. PBMCs were separated from roughly 10 ml of fresh peripheral blood using Ficoll-Paque density gradient centrifugation. Trizol reagent was used to extract total RNA, and RNA quality was then checked on an Agilent 2100 Bioanalyzer. Amplification of TCR beta CDR3 regions was carried out from RNA transcripts. The TCR CDR3 was subjected to a first round of RT-PCR using the HTBI primer set and the Qiagen OneStep RT-PCR kit. Libraries were constructed in a second round of multiplex PCR, after which size selection and purification were carried out. Sequencing of the libraries was done on an Illumina HiSeq2000 using paired-end 100 bp reads. Concerning the study's data processing: SOAPnuke was used to process the raw data, removing reads that contained adapters or uncalled bases, had a mean Phred below 15, or lacked an exact match to the constant primer or identifier. High-quality paired reads were merged using COPE v1.2.5, and each unique nucleotide sequence was defined as a clonotype. MiTCR v1.1 was used to align the clonotypes against IMGT TRBV, TRBD and TRBJ reference segments. Analysis was restricted to V-J combinations with a frequency above 0.0001, which covered 98% to 99.2% of repertoires. A TCS score was defined as the ratio between F50 (clonal expansion) and ExV (chaos), using BLOSUM62-based TCRdist between CDR3 peptides within each V-J. Welch's t-statistics and random forest reduced fewer than 550 V-J features to about 12, which were used in a naive Bayes classifier (R e1071). Clones were called with MiXCR by TCRdb after fastp trimmed the public reads at Q25, and only in-frame beta chains were retained. Each record represents a unique CDR3 protein, reported with the most common genes and DNA among its rows. Here the V and J calls rest on TCRdb's processing, not on the authors' analysis. Counted in this sample were about 200,000 distinct CDR3 sequences; about a sixth of them appeared once. The top ten constitute 40% to 65% of the sample.

About this clonotype: The antigen it binds to is not known. Nothing much larger sits one base from this clone, and base qualities are not available.

Sequencing was done on a sample of blood. The receptor was derived from a woman aged 45-60 years with Graves' hyperthyroidism.

The CDR3 protein sequence reads: CASSPRGDAATYNEQFF. The DNA sequence reads TGTGCCAGCTCACCACGTGGTGACGCGGCCACCTACAATGAGCAGTTCTTC. The V and J segments used are TRBV18 and TRBJ2-1; the D gene is unclear. The junction carries 15 bases between V and J, which are trimmed by 1 base and 2 bases respectively. CDR3 length: 17 amino acids, cysteine to phenylalanine. Of all the DNA, just the CDR3 is kept, 51 bases in frame from base 1. Via the germline V gene, CDR1 is KGHSH and CDR2 LQKENI.